A selection of T cell receptor beta chains follows, all from one sample in a study of T and B cells in COVID-19 patients. MiXCR, applied by TCRdb to the multiplex PCR reads, yields one record per CDR3 protein. The table shows about 5,400 distinct CDR3 sequences, with 25% to 35% occurring only once. Input material: blood. The receptors shown here come from a human donor with active COVID-19. The CDR3 runs from the conserved cysteine through the conserved F or W. Fields, in order: D gene, clone size, V gene, J gene, CDR3 DNA, CDR3 protein. D genes are given only for firm matches. Size is omitted from some rows. Given values are once, few, many or a class for expanded clones.

NA	medium-sized	TRBV18	TRBJ1-5	TGTGCCAGCTCACGGGGGGGGAATCAGCCCCAGCATTTT	CASSRGGNQPQHF
NA	few	TRBV7-2	TRBJ2-1	TGTGCCAGCAGCTCCGAATACCTACTAGCCCGCTGGGAGCAGTTCTTC	CASSSEYLLARWEQFF
TRBD2	NA	TRBV29-1	TRBJ2-1	TGCAGCGTTGCTAGCGGGAGGGCGTACAATGAGCAGTTCTTC	CSVASGRAYNEQFF
TRBD2	NA	TRBV11-3	TRBJ2-5	TGTGCCAGCAGCTTAGTGACTAGCGGCCAAGAGACCCAGTACTTC	CASSLVTSGQETQYF
TRBD1	large	TRBV19	TRBJ2-1	TGTGCCAGTAGTATCGGGACAGGGAGCTACAATGAGCAGTTCTTC	CASSIGTGSYNEQFF
TRBD2	medium-sized	TRBV15	TRBJ2-7	TGTGCCACCAGCAGCATCAGTAGCGGGACTCCTAACGAGCAGTACTTC	CATSSISSGTPNEQYF
TRBD2	NA	TRBV4-3	TRBJ2-2	TGCGCCTGCAGCCTTCGACTAGCGGGCACCGGGGAGCTGTTTTTT	CACSLRLAGTGELFF
NA	medium-sized	TRBV30	TRBJ1-3	TGTGCCTGGATGGGCGGCAGTCCCGGAAACACCATATATTTT	CAWMGGSPGNTIYF
NA	medium-sized	TRBV6-1	TRBJ2-2	TGTGCCAGCAGTGAAGCGTCAGGACCAGTTCCCGGGGAGCTGTTTTTT	CASSEASGPVPGELFF
TRBD2	few	TRBV2	TRBJ2-1	TGTGCCAGCAGTCTAAGGGAGGGGATGAACAATGAGCAGTTCTTC	CASSLREGMNNEQFF
NA	many	TRBV7-9	TRBJ2-7	TGTGCCAGCAGCGGCACGGGGGTTTCCTACGAGCAGTACTTC	CASSGTGVSYEQYF
NA	NA	TRBV20-1	TRBJ2-5	TGCAGTGCTAGGGGTGGGAGTCAAGAGACCCAGTACTTC	CSARGGSQETQYF
NA	NA	TRBV19	TRBJ2-7	TGTGCCAGCAGTTTCGTAGCCCTAAGCTCCTACGAGCAGTACTTC	CASSFVALSSYEQYF
NA	NA	TRBV20-1	TRBJ1-2	TGCAGTGCCCCGGATCGCTATGGCTACACCTTC	CSAPDRYGYTF
TRBD2	NA	TRBV20-1	TRBJ2-7	TGCAGTGCTAGAGAGGAGTCTAAGCGGGGCTGGTCCTACGAGCAGTACTTC	CSAREESKRGWSYEQYF
NA	NA	TRBV19	TRBJ2-3	TGTGCCAGTAGTCCCGGGGGGCTAACAGATACGCAGTATTTT	CASSPGGLTDTQYF
NA	medium-sized	TRBV6-5	TRBJ2-2	TGTGCCAGCAGTTACGGGGTGCCCGGACTCACCGGGGAGCTGTTTTTT	CASSYGVPGLTGELFF
NA	medium-sized	TRBV11-3	TRBJ2-1	TGTGCCAGCAGCTTAGGGACAGTCTATGAGCAGTTCTTC	CASSLGTVYEQFF
NA	NA	TRBV20-1	TRBJ2-3	TGCAGTGCTAGAGGTCCCGGTAACGGGTATACGCAGTATTTT	CSARGPGNGYTQYF
TRBD2	medium-sized	TRBV5-4	TRBJ2-2	TGTGCCACCTCCGGCGGGGGGCAGAACGGGGAGCTGTTTTTT	CATSGGGQNGELFF
TRBD2	NA	TRBV7-3	TRBJ2-1	TGTGCCAGCAGCTTAATGACGGTGCCCGTCGGGACTAGCGGGACCGAGCAGTTCTTC	CASSLMTVPVGTSGTEQFF
TRBD2	NA	TRBV6-5	TRBJ2-3	TGTGCCAGCAGTTACAGGAGACGGACTAGCGGGACCGCAGATACGCAGTATTTT	CASSYRRRTSGTADTQYF
NA	NA	TRBV20-1	TRBJ2-1	TGCAGTGCTAGGAGGGATGAGCAGTTCTTC	CSARRDEQFF
NA	many	TRBV10-3	TRBJ2-7	TGTGCCATCAGTGGGGGGGAGGGAAGGACAGAAGCCTACGAGCAGTACTTC	CAISGGEGRTEAYEQYF
TRBD1	NA	TRBV30	TRBJ2-1	TGTGCCAGTAGTGTGGGACAGGGGGGACCCAACAATGAGCAGTTCTTC	CASSVGQGGPNNEQFF
TRBD1	NA	TRBV11-2	TRBJ2-2	TGTGCCAGCAGCGGGGACAGGGGGCTCGACGGGGAGCTGTTTTTT	CASSGDRGLDGELFF
NA	NA	TRBV5-6	TRBJ1-1	TGTGCCAGCAGCCGAGCGGGGGGTTCCGCTGAAGCTTTCTTT	CASSRAGGSAEAFF
NA	medium-sized	TRBV6-5	TRBJ2-7	TGTGCCAGCAGTTACTCGACCCAGGGACCCTACGAGCAGTACTTC	CASSYSTQGPYEQYF
TRBD1	NA	TRBV5-4	TRBJ1-4	TGTGCCAGCACGGGACAGGAACTGTTTTTT	CASTGQELFF
TRBD1	NA	TRBV19	TRBJ2-1	TGTGCCAGTAGTTCACCAGGGACAGGGATTAGTAATGAGCAGTTCTTC	CASSSPGTGISNEQFF
NA	medium-sized	TRBV19	TRBJ1-3	TGTGCCAGTAGGAGGGACCTCTCTGGAAACACCATATATTTT	CASRRDLSGNTIYF
TRBD2	many	TRBV7-9	TRBJ2-1	TGTGCCAGCAGCTTTCCTAGCGGGTCAGGGGAGCAGTTCTTC	CASSFPSGSGEQFF
NA	few	TRBV20-1	TRBJ2-1	TGCAGTGCTCTTACCTACAATGAGCAGTTCTTC	CSALTYNEQFF
NA	many	TRBV7-9	TRBJ1-4	TGTGCCAGCAGCTTAGGTGGAGGGAACGAAAAACTGTTTTTT	CASSLGGGNEKLFF
TRBD1	medium-sized	TRBV6-5	TRBJ2-5	TGTGCCAGCAGCGACGCCTTAGACAGGGTTGAGACCCAGTACTTC	CASSDALDRVETQYF
NA	medium-sized	TRBV12-3/TRBV12-4	TRBJ1-1	TGTGCCAGCAGCTCGGGTCCGAACACTGAAGCTTTCTTT	CASSSGPNTEAFF
NA	few	TRBV7-2	TRBJ2-2	TGTGCCAGCAGCTTAGGACTAGTGGGTCCCACCGGGGAGCTGTTTTTT	CASSLGLVGPTGELFF
NA	NA	TRBV7-2	TRBJ1-5	TGTGCCAGCAGCTTAGTGAGCGGTAGCAATCAGCCCCAGCATTTT	CASSLVSGSNQPQHF
NA	medium-sized	TRBV29-1	TRBJ2-5	TGCAGCGTTGAAGACCCGGGTGGAGAGACCCAGTACTTC	CSVEDPGGETQYF
NA	medium-sized	TRBV19	TRBJ2-3	TGTGCCAGTAGTATAGGGCAGGGGCGATACACAGATACGCAGTATTTT	CASSIGQGRYTDTQYF
TRBD1	NA	TRBV5-1	TRBJ2-7	TGCGCCAGCAGCCCGGACAGGCCCTCCGGTGGGCAGTACTTC	CASSPDRPSGGQYF
NA	few	TRBV7-2	TRBJ2-2	TGTGCCACCGGGACTCACACCGGGGAGCTGTTTTTT	CATGTHTGELFF
NA	few	TRBV7-6	TRBJ1-1	TGTGCCAGCAGCTTAAAGGTTGGGAAGACAGAAGCTTTCTTT	CASSLKVGKTEAFF
NA	few	TRBV5-1	TRBJ1-5	TGCGCCAGCAGCTTCACGGGGGCCGGCAATCAGCCCCAGCATTTT	CASSFTGAGNQPQHF
NA	NA	TRBV6-6	TRBJ2-1	TGTGCCAGCAGTTACGGGGGTAAGAATGAGCAGTTCTTC	CASSYGGKNEQFF
TRBD2	NA	TRBV27	TRBJ2-6	TGTGCCAGCAGTTCCCCGGCGGGAGGGCCGGGGGCCAACGTCCTGACTTTC	CASSSPAGGPGANVLTF
TRBD2	medium-sized	TRBV19	TRBJ2-5	TGTGCCAGTAGTAATCTCGTAGCGGGAGGCCAAGAGACCCAGTACTTC	CASSNLVAGGQETQYF
NA	medium-sized	TRBV19	TRBJ2-3	TGTGCCAGTAGTCATCATGTAGGGCACACAGATACGCAGTATTTT	CASSHHVGHTDTQYF
TRBD1	NA	TRBV12-3/TRBV12-4	TRBJ1-1	TGTGCCAGCAGTGGGACAGGGGGCCTTCTGGAAGCTTTCTTT	CASSGTGGLLEAFF
TRBD2	medium-sized	TRBV12-3/TRBV12-4	TRBJ2-1	TGTGCCAGCAGTCCTAGCGGAGCATCCTACAATGAGCAGTTCTTC	CASSPSGASYNEQFF
NA	medium-sized	TRBV6-6	TRBJ2-1	TGTGCCAGCAGTCCCTGGTCGGGCCCGCAGTCGTTCTTC	CASSPWSGPQSFF
NA	many	TRBV7-2	TRBJ2-7	TGTGCCAGCAGCCCGACCGGGCCCTACGAGCAGTACTTC	CASSPTGPYEQYF
TRBD1	medium-sized	TRBV6-5	TRBJ1-1	TGTGCCAGCAGTTACTACCCCGGGACAGGGATGTTGGACACTGAAGCTTTCTTT	CASSYYPGTGMLDTEAFF
NA	once	TRBV6-2/TRBV6-3	TRBJ2-2	TGTGCCAGCAGTGCCAGCACCGGGGAGCTGTTTTTT	CASSASTGELFF
NA	medium-sized	TRBV19	TRBJ1-1	TGTGCCAGTAGTTCCGGGACGGGGAACACTGAAGCTTTCTTT	CASSSGTGNTEAFF
NA	few	TRBV5-1	TRBJ2-5	TGCGCCAGCAGCCCCACGACAGGGAGGGAGACCCAGTACTTC	CASSPTTGRETQYF
NA	medium-sized	TRBV11-3	TRBJ2-1	TGTGCCAGCAGCTTCGGTGGGGGGCGCTACAATGAGCAGTTCTTC	CASSFGGGRYNEQFF